The sequence of this T cell receptor beta chain was determined in a study of long-term antiretroviral therapy in people with HIV. Study overall: Samples from the earliest time points predate the 2015 immediate-ART recommendation by about a decade.

Study-wide results and limits: Post-ART, diversity grew, though it stayed under transplant donor control levels.

About this clone: Its antigen is unknown.

Each HIV-infected participant was given treatment in the United States. Before they underwent DNA extraction, samples held about 1-10 million cryopreserved PBMC. The immunoSEQ assay was v3.0, run at survey level. Generated by immunoSEQ multiplex PCR, the TCRdb table keeps only in-frame clones and is missing some. This table has roughly 37,000 clones, around three quarters appearing once. The CDR3 consists of 16 residues. With V trimmed by 0 bases and J by 0 bases, 2 bases remained unmatched. Germline CDR1 and CDR2: SGDLS and YYNGEE. The sequencing used unsorted PBMCs, collected 3.4 years after starting antiretroviral therapy. The rearrangement links TRBV9 to TRBJ2-7; 11 positions match TRBD2. The TCR comes from a man aged 25-45 years with HIV. In DNA form, the CDR3 reads TGTGCCAGCAGCGTAGATACTAGCGGGAGCTCCTACGAGCAGTACTTC. Its translation: CASSVDTSGSSYEQYF.